This passage covers 22 T cell receptor beta chains from one sample sequenced in a study of lymphopenia after photon versus proton radiotherapy. Clones were sequenced by immunoSEQ multiplex PCR, and TCRdb holds only the in-frame ones, with some missing. The data contain about 25,000 clones, roughly 90% of them singletons. The starting material was peripheral blood, obtained from a patient treated with photon-based radiotherapy. These TCRs come from a man aged 50 or older with gastric cancer.

V usage is TRBV6-1 and J usage is TRBJ2-2; D could derive from TRBD1 or TRBD2 (5 bases each). The CDR3 totals 16 residues. V dropped 3 bases and J dropped 6 bases, with 17 bases sitting between them. Per the germline V gene, CDR1 is MNHNS and CDR2 is SASEGT. CDR3 loop: CASSEGVRSPAGELFF. The CDR3 DNA follows: TGTGCCAGCAGTGAGGGGGTTAGATCTCCCGCCGGGGAGCTGTTTTTT.

The gene calls are TRBV30 and TRBJ1-4, with 7 bases identical to TRBD1. The CDR3 runs 15 residues. V trimming: 2 bases; J trimming: 4 bases; junction bases outside the gene matches: 7. Germline loops: CDR1 GTSNPN, CDR2 SVGIG (reference sequence). DNA for the CDR3: TGTGCCTGGAGTCCCGGACAGGCTGATAATGAAAAACTGTTTTTT. Amino acids: CAWSPGQADNEKLFF.

The rearrangement joins TRBV6-5 to TRBJ1-1, with D possibly being TRBD1 (5 bases). The germline gives CDR1 MNHEY, CDR2 SVGAGI. The V end was cut by 9 bases, the J end by 2 bases, with 13 bases between. The CDR3 extends over 13 amino acids. DNA of the CDR3: TGTGCCAGTACAGGAGCTACAAACACTGAAGCTTTCTTT. This codes for CASTGATNTEAFF.

The chain uses TRBV2 and TRBJ2-5, with 9 bases identical to TRBD1. The CDR3 is 13 residues long. CDR1 and CDR2 from the germline V gene are SNHLY and FYNNEI. The V and J ends lost 6 bases and 5 bases, in that order; junction bases with no gene match: 4. Written as DNA, the CDR3 is TGTGCCAGCAGCGGACAGGGGTGGGAGACCCAGTACTTC. Residues: CASSGQGWETQYF.

This chain connects TRBV6-5 to TRBJ1-6; D unresolved. The V and J ends lost 1 base and 10 bases respectively, with 8 bases between them. This CDR3 has 13 amino acids. Germline V lookup: CDR1 MNHEY, CDR2 SVGAGI. The chain's CDR3 is CASSYFLLSPLHF. In DNA, the CDR3 is TGTGCCAGCAGTTACTTTTTGCTATCACCCCTCCACTTT.

This chain joins TRBV6-6 and TRBJ2-3; D is unclear. The germline V and J ends were trimmed by 6 bases and 10 bases, with 14 bases remaining between them. The CDR3 is made up of 12 amino acids. Looked up from germline, CDR1 is MNHNY and CDR2 is SVGAGI (reference sequence). In DNA form, the CDR3 reads TGTGCCAGCAGCCACAAGGAAGTACCGCAGTATTTT. Its protein is CASSHKEVPQYF.

The chain has TRBV5-1 and TRBJ1-5; D not resolved. The germline V and J ends were trimmed by 1 base and 0 bases, with 5 bases remaining between them. CDR1 and CDR2 from the germline V gene are SGHRS and YFSETQ. CDR3 size: 14 residues. The CDR3 reads CASSLSDSNQPQHF. DNA for the CDR3: TGCGCCAGCAGCTTGTCTGATAGCAATCAGCCCCAGCATTTT.

The V call is TRBV10-3, the J call TRBJ1-2; D not resolved. The CDR3 is 11 amino acids. The germline CDR1 and CDR2 sequences are ENHRY and SYGVKD. V shed 5 bases and J shed 6 bases, with 7 bases lying between them. This chain's CDR3 is CAISWADGYTF. DNA for the CDR3: TGTGCCATCAGTTGGGCGGATGGCTACACCTTC.

The genes are TRBV25-1 and TRBJ2-7; 10 bases align to TRBD2. Per the germline V gene, CDR1 is MGHDK and CDR2 is SYGVNS. The CDR3 loop spans 17 amino acids. V was clipped by 2 bases and J by 3 bases; unmatched bases: 10. This CDR3 reads CASSEGLAGGLLYEQYF. The CDR3 DNA is TGTGCCAGCAGTGAAGGGTTAGCGGGGGGTCTCCTCTACGAGCAGTACTTC.

J is TRBJ2-7 and V is TRBV6-5, with 9 bases that match TRBD1. The trim removed 1 base at V and 2 bases at J, leaving 6 bases unmatched. This CDR3 has 16 residues. Germline V gene sequence: CDR1 MNHEY, CDR2 SVGAGI. The CDR3 DNA reads as TGTGCCAGCAGTTACTTACGGACAGGGGAGACCTACGAGCAGTACGTC. This sequence encodes CASSYLRTGETYEQYV.

The gene calls are TRBV12-5 and TRBJ2-3, with 10 bases identical to TRBD2. Germline assignment: CDR1 LGHNT and CDR2 FRNRAP. This CDR3 spans 16 amino acids. After removal of 0 bases from V and 5 bases from J, the junction contained 5 bases not matched to a gene. The CDR3 protein is CASGLVAGGLVDTQYF. As DNA, the CDR3 is TGTGCTAGTGGTTTGGTAGCGGGGGGGCTCGTAGATACGCAGTATTTT.

The CDR3 DNA reads as TGTGCCAGCAGCAGACTTGGCATTCAGTACTTC. This encodes CASSRLGIQYF. The rearrangement joins TRBV7-2 to TRBJ2-4; D gene ambiguous. V shed 5 bases and J shed 9 bases, with 8 bases lying between them. The V gene's germline CDR1 is SGHTA and CDR2 FQGNSA. The CDR3 is 11 amino acids.

This clone ranks as medium-sized. At one end the junction does not follow the germline gene, possibly because of a read error. The chain recombines TRBV6-1 with TRBJ1-2; TRBD1 matches 12 bases. Germline CDR1 and CDR2: MNHNS and SASEGT. The CDR3 has 13 amino acids. As DNA, the CDR3 is TGTGCCAGCAGCATACCGGGACAGGGGGCGACCCACTTC. The encoded protein is CASSIPGQGATHF.

V is TRBV18 and J is TRBJ2-7; 10 nucleotides match TRBD2. The CDR3 length is 13 residues. The junction had 4 bases not matched to a gene; V was cut back by 8 bases and J by 3 bases. Germline loops: CDR1 KGHSH, CDR2 LQKENI. The CDR3 loop is CASAGTSVYEQYF. The CDR3 bases are TGTGCCAGCGCGGGGACTAGCGTCTACGAGCAGTACTTC.

This chain joins TRBV27 and TRBJ2-7; D might be TRBD1 or TRBD2, each matching 6 bases. Looked up from germline, CDR1 is MNHEY and CDR2 is SMNVEV (reference sequence). The ends were cut back, 3 bases at V and 5 bases at J, with 17 bases in the middle. The CDR3 is 15 amino acids. The CDR3 DNA sequence: TGTGCCAGCAGTTTTTGGGGGGCCGGATCCCACGAGCAGTACTTC. This codes for CASSFWGAGSHEQYF.

The rearrangement joins TRBV6-4 to TRBJ2-3, with 8 positions matching TRBD2. The length of the CDR3 is 15 residues. Losses at the gene ends were 4 bases for V and 3 bases for J; bases not matched to a gene: 6. Germline-derived CDR1 and CDR2 are MRHNA and SNTAGT. The CDR3 loop is CASSVQAGETDTQYF. The DNA for the CDR3 is TGTGCCAGCAGTGTACAAGCGGGGGAAACAGATACGCAGTATTTT.

The rearrangement links TRBV6-6 to TRBJ2-1; maybe TRBD1 (6 bases). The length of the CDR3 is 12 residues. Per the germline V gene, CDR1 is MNHNY and CDR2 is SVGAGI (reference sequence). Trimming left V 6 bases short and J 8 bases short, with 11 bases between. CDR3 in amino acids: CASSSQGYEQFF. Here the CDR3 DNA reads TGTGCCAGCAGCTCACAGGGTTATGAGCAGTTCTTC.

The rearrangement links TRBV4-1 to TRBJ1-6; D remains unclear. The ends were cut back, 0 bases at V and 6 bases at J, with 9 bases in the middle. The CDR3 has 15 amino acids. Germline V gene data show CDR1 as MGHRA and CDR2 as YSYEKL. CDR3 nucleotides: TGCGCCAGCAGCCAAGATGGGAGATTTAATTCACCCCTCCACTTT. Encoded protein: CASSQDGRFNSPLHF.

The V gene is TRBV27, the J gene TRBJ2-1; no definite D call. The germline V gene encodes CDR1 MNHEY and CDR2 SMNVEV (reference sequence). The CDR3 loop spans 13 amino acids. Trimming shortened V by 8 bases and J by 3 bases, and 11 bases separated the two germline ends. The CDR3 sequence is CASGDKLYNEQFF. Here the CDR3 DNA reads TGTGCCAGCGGAGATAAGCTCTACAATGAGCAGTTCTTC.

The chain recombines TRBV2 with TRBJ1-1; 10 nucleotides agree with TRBD1. This CDR3 has 14 residues. Germline V gene lookup returns CDR1 SNHLY and CDR2 FYNNEI. Trimming removed 6 bases from V and 11 bases from J; junction bases left unmatched: 12. The CDR3 coding sequence is TGTGCCAGCAGGGGGGAGCGGGACAGGGGCGAGGCTTTCTTT. It encodes CASRGERDRGEAFF.

The V and J genes are TRBV2 and TRBJ1-2; TRBD1 might be the D (5 bases). CDR3 size: 14 residues. Germline-derived CDR1 and CDR2 are SNHLY and FYNNEI. Trimming cost V 9 bases and J 4 bases, with 18 bases left between them. CDR3 coding DNA: TGTGCCAGTCCAGGGCTGGTTGGGGCCTATGGCTACACCTTC. It translates to CASPGLVGAYGYTF.

Here the CDR3 reads CASSAREGNEQFF. The CDR3 DNA is TGCGCCAGCAGTGCCCGGGAGGGCAATGAGCAGTTCTTC. The chain links TRBV10-1 to TRBJ2-1; TRBD2 aligns across 8 bases. Germline CDR1 and CDR2: WNHNN and SYGVQD (reference sequence). V was pared by 4 bases and J by 6 bases, with 2 bases of the junction left unmatched. This CDR3 is built from 13 residues.